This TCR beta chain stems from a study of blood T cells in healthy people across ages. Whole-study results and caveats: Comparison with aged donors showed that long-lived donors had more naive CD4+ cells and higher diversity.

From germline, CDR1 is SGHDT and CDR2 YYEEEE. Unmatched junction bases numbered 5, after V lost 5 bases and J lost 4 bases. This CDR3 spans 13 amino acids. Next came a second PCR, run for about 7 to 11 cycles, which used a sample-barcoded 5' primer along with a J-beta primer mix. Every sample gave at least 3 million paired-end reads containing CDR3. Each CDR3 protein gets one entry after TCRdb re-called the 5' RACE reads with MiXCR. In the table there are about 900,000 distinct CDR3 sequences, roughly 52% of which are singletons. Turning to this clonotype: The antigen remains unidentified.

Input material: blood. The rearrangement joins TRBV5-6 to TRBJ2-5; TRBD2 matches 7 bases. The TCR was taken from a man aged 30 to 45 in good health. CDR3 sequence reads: CASRPRGVETQYF. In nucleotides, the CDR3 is TGTGCCAGCAGACCCCGGGGGGTAGAGACCCAGTACTTC.